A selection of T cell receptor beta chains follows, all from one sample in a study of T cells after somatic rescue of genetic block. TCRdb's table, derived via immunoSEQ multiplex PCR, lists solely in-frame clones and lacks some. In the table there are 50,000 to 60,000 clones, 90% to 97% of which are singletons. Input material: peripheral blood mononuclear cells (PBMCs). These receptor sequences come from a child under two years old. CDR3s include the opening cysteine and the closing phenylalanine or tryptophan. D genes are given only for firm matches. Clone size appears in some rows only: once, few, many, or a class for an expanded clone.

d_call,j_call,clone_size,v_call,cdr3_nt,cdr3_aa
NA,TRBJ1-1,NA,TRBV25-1,TGTGCCAGCAGTGAGTGGGATGAAGCTTTCTTT,CASSEWDEAFF
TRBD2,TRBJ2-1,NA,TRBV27,TGTGCCAGCAGCAGCGGGAGTCGGAATGAGCAGTTCTTC,CASSSGSRNEQFF
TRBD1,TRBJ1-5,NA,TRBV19,TGTGCCAGTAGTCCCCTCTGGACAGGGAGCAATCAGCCCCAGCATTTT,CASSPLWTGSNQPQHF
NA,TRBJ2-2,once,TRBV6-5,TGTGCCAGCAGTGTGGGGCGTTCCGGGGAGCTGTTTTTT,CASSVGRSGELFF
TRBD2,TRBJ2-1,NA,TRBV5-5,TGTGCCAGCAGCTTGGGGGCTAGCGGGAGAGGTGGTGAGCAGTTCTTC,CASSLGASGRGGEQFF
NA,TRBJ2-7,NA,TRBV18,TGTGCCAGCTCACCACCGAGGGCCGCCCACGAGCAGTACTTC,CASSPPRAAHEQYF
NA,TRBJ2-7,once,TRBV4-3,TGCGCCAGCAGCCCCCTCGGGACTGAACTCCCCTACGAGCAGTACTTC,CASSPLGTELPYEQYF
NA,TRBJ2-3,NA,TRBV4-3,TGCGCCAGCAGCCAATGGTTATCGGCTAGCAGCACAGATACGCAGTATTTT,CASSQWLSASSTDTQYF
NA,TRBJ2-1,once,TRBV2,TGTGCCAGCAGTGGGGACAACTACAATGAGCAGTTCTTC,CASSGDNYNEQFF
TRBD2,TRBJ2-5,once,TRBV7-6,TGTGCCAGCAGCTTATATTCCCCGGGACTACAAGAGACCCAGTACTTC,CASSLYSPGLQETQYF